The sequence of this T cell receptor (beta chain) was determined in a study of CD8 T cells in Susac syndrome. The wider study: Of the sequenced Susac syndrome patients, more than five had active disease and eight were in remission.

All included Susac syndrome patients satisfied recently defined diagnostic criteria for definite or probable disease. While CD8+ and CD4+ T cells were isolated negatively, TEMRA cells were enriched by FACS. CDR3 length equals 14 residues. After removal of 5 bases from V and 6 bases from J, the junction contained 9 bases not matched to a gene. RNA totalling roughly 0.45 to 1 ug underwent reverse transcription with random hexamers. One entry per CDR3 protein, called by TCRdb with MiXCR from the immunoSEQ multiplex PCR reads. The sample shows under 300,000 distinct CDR3 sequences, less than 96% of them seen only once.

The rearrangement joins TRBV12-3 or TRBV12-4 to TRBJ2-7; 8 nucleotides agree with TRBD1. Sequencing was done on a sample of CD4+ T cells from PBMCs. The sequence came from a human donor with Susac syndrome. The CDR3 coding sequence is TGTGCCAGCAGTCCGGGACAGGTCAACCCCGAGCAGTACTTC. It codes for CASSPGQVNPEQYF.